Below, 15 T cell receptor beta chains from the same sample are listed, as sequenced in a study of blood T cell repertoires in COVID-19. Assay used: immunoSEQ multiplex PCR; TCRdb lists only in-frame clones, some missing. The sample has approximately 150,000 clones; more than 75% are singletons. The specimen sequenced was peripheral blood. The receptors derive from a man aged 60-69 years with acute or convalescent COVID-19.

The chain links TRBV24-1 to TRBJ1-3, with a possible D match to TRBD1 (5 bases). The germline gives CDR1 KGHDR, CDR2 SFDVKD. This CDR3 contains 19 residues. V was trimmed by 1 base and J by 6 bases, leaving 24 bases between them. The CDR3 DNA reads TGTGCCACCAGTGATTTAGGTGTCGATGGGGGGTGTTCGGAAAACACCATATATTTT. Translated, it gives CATSDLGVDGGCSENTIYF.

The chain uses TRBV5-1 and TRBJ2-1; TRBD1 might be the D (5 bases). The V end was cut by 0 bases, the J end by 5 bases, with 9 bases between. Germline V lookup: CDR1 SGHRS, CDR2 YFSETQ. The CDR3 extends over 14 amino acids. CDR3 nucleotide sequence: TGCGCCAGCAGCTTGGGCGAAGGGGACAATGAGCAGTTCTTC. Its protein product is CASSLGEGDNEQFF.

Regarding this clone: The same CDR3 can be traced to other DNA sequences in this sample. The chain recombines TRBV18 with TRBJ2-7; D may be TRBD1 (6 bases). Germline V gene lookup returns CDR1 KGHSH and CDR2 LQKENI. V shed 6 bases and J shed 2 bases, with 14 bases lying between them. CDR3 length equals 14 residues. The CDR3 bases are TGTGCCAGCTCCCCGGGACAAGGGGCCTACGAGCAGTACTTC. Translation gives CASSPGQGAYEQYF. Using reference TRBV18 and TRBJ2-7 for the parts outside the CDR3, the full variable domain is NAGVMQNPRHLVRRRGQEARLRCSPMKGHSHVYWYRQLPEEGLKFMVYLQKENIIDESGMPKERFSAEFPKEGPSILRIQQVVRGDSAAYFCASSPGQGAYEQYFGPGTRLTVT.

The rearrangement joins TRBV27 to TRBJ1-1; no reliable D call. With 2 bases removed from V and 1 base from J, the gap between germline ends came to 11 bases. The CDR3 is 15 residues long. CDR1 and CDR2 (germline): MNHEY, SMNVEV (reference sequence). The CDR3 sequence: CASSLGGLWNTEAFF. In nucleotides, the CDR3 is TGTGCCAGCAGTTTAGGCGGCCTTTGGAACACTGAAGCTTTCTTT.

This clone has just a few counts. The rearrangement uses TRBV5-1 and TRBJ1-1; TRBD1 agrees at 7 bases. CDR3 size: 15 residues. Trimming at V came to 7 bases and at J to 0 bases, leaving 9 bases not matched to a gene. Germline V gene lookup returns CDR1 SGHRS and CDR2 YFSETQ. This CDR3 is CASGIRTGLNTEAFF. In DNA, the CDR3 is TGCGCCAGCGGGATTCGGACAGGTCTGAACACTGAAGCTTTCTTT.

This clone showed up just a few times. The CDR3 sequence is CASSVGTGGNQETQYF. Written as DNA, the CDR3 is TGTGCCAGCAGCGTTGGGACAGGGGGGAACCAAGAGACCCAGTACTTC. The chain uses TRBV5-5 and TRBJ2-5; TRBD1 matches at 11 bases. Germline CDR1 reads SGHKS; CDR2 reads YYEKEE (reference sequence). V shed 4 bases and J 0 bases; nucleotides not matched to a gene: 5. There are 16 residues in the CDR3.

This rearrangement joins TRBV2 to TRBJ2-3; 8 bases are a match to TRBD1. The germline CDR1 and CDR2 sequences are SNHLY and FYNNEI. CDR3 length equals 14 residues. Trimming took 10 bases from V and 2 from J; bases not matched to a gene: 8. The CDR3 nucleotides read TGTGCCACGGAACAGGGGGGCGACACAGATACGCAGTATTTT. Translated: CATEQGGDTDTQYF.

The chain's CDR3 is CASSPRPGLAGGETQYF. As DNA, the CDR3 is TGCGCCAGCAGTCCTCGACCGGGACTAGCGGGAGGAGAGACCCAGTACTTC. The chain uses TRBV5-1 and TRBJ2-5, with 15 positions matching TRBD2. Per the germline V gene, CDR1 is SGHRS and CDR2 is YFSETQ. V lost 5 bases, J lost 4 bases, and 9 bases stayed unmatched. This CDR3 spans 17 amino acids.

This chain uses TRBV5-1 with TRBJ2-5; TRBD2 aligns across 10 bases. Trimming at V came to 0 bases and at J to 0 bases, leaving 8 bases not matched to a gene. The CDR3 contains 18 residues. Germline assignment: CDR1 SGHRS and CDR2 YFSETQ. The CDR3, as DNA: TGCGCCAGCAGCTTGGCGCTAGCGGGAGTGGTCTACCAAGAGACCCAGTACTTC. Translated, it gives CASSLALAGVVYQETQYF.

This clone was recorded a few times. The chain employs TRBV19 and TRBJ2-3, with D uncertain. V shed 3 bases and J shed 2 bases, with 6 bases lying between them. This CDR3 spans 13 amino acids. Germline lookup yields CDR1 LNHDA and CDR2 SQIVND (reference sequence). The chain's CDR3 is CASSIQYTDTQYF. The DNA for the CDR3 is TGTGCCAGTAGTATCCAGTACACAGATACGCAGTATTTT.

The chain combines TRBV19 with TRBJ2-5; tentative D call: TRBD1 (5 bases). Germline-derived CDR1 and CDR2 are LNHDA and SQIVND (reference sequence). This CDR3 comprises 15 residues. V was trimmed by 5 bases and J by 5 bases, leaving 18 bases between them. The CDR3 sequence: CASSSNKGQMETQYF. The CDR3 DNA follows: TGTGCCAGTAGTTCGAACAAGGGGCAGATGGAGACCCAGTACTTC.

The chain uses TRBV28 and TRBJ1-1; 9 bases match TRBD1. With 4 bases clipped from V and 4 bases from J, the junction kept 4 bases outside the gene matches. Germline values: CDR1 MDHEN, CDR2 SYDVKM. There are 14 residues in the CDR3. The CDR3 DNA reads TGTGCCAGCAGTTCCTACAGGGGGCGCACTGAAGCTTTCTTT. It codes for CASSSYRGRTEAFF.

The chain uses TRBV5-1 and TRBJ2-1, with D perhaps matching TRBD2 (5 bases). The CDR3 spans 13 residues. Between the trimmed V and J ends, which lost 2 bases and 5 bases, there was a span of 8 bases. Germline-derived CDR1 and CDR2 are SGHRS and YFSETQ. For the CDR3, the DNA is TGCGCCAGCAGCTTCCGGGAAAACAATGAGCAGTTCTTC. This sequence encodes CASSFRENNEQFF.

The chain joins TRBV4-1 to TRBJ1-2; 8 nucleotides agree with TRBD1. Losses at the gene ends were 0 bases for V and 6 bases for J; bases not matched to a gene: 6. Germline CDR1 is MGHRA and CDR2 is YSYEKL. CDR3 length: 15 residues. The CDR3 sequence is CASSQDPGGADGYTF. CDR3 coding DNA: TGCGCCAGCAGCCAAGACCCAGGGGGCGCAGATGGCTACACCTTC.

This clone was recorded only once. V usage is TRBV7-9 and J usage is TRBJ2-7; D possibly corresponds to TRBD1 (6 bases). The CDR3 extends over 12 amino acids. Between the trimmed V and J ends, which lost 6 bases and 5 bases, there was a span of 11 bases. Looked up from germline, CDR1 is SEHNR and CDR2 is FQNEAQ (reference sequence). The chain's CDR3 is CASRQGGHEQYF. The CDR3 DNA is TGTGCCAGCAGACAAGGGGGACACGAGCAGTACTTC.